This T cell receptor beta chain is drawn from a study of blood T cell repertoires in COVID-19. In the study overall: Samples of COVID-19 (acute and convalescent) were obtained from the United States, Italy and Spain.

After removal of 0 bases from V and 1 base from J, the junction contained 3 bases not matched to a gene. Germline assignment: CDR1 LGHNA and CDR2 YSLEER. The CDR3 has 15 amino acids. The repertoire was sequenced with immunoSEQ multiplex PCR; TCRdb's copy has only in-frame clones and lacks some. The sample holds 75,000 to 95,000 clones, more than 65% seen once. This receptor was obtained from a man aged 60 to 75 with acute or convalescent COVID-19. The source material was peripheral blood. The V and J genes are TRBV4-3 and TRBJ2-7, with 7 bases lining up with TRBD1. The DNA of the CDR3 is TGCGCCAGCAGCCAAGAGTCAGGGGGATCCTACGAGCAGTACTTC. Translated, it gives CASSQESGGSYEQYF.